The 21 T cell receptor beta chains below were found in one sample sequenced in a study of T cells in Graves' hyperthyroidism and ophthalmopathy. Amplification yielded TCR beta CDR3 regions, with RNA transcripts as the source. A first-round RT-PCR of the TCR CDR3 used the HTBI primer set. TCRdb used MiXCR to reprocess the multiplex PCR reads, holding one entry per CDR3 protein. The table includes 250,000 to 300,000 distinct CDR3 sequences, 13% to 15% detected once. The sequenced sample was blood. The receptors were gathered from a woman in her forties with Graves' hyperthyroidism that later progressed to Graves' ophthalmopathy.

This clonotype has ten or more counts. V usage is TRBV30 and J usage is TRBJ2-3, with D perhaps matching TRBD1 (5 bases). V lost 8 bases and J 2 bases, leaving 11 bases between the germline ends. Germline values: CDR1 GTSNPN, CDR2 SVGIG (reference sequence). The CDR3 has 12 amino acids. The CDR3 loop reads CAAGRVTDTQYF. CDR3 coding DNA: TGTGCCGCCGGCAGGGTCACAGATACGCAGTATTTT.

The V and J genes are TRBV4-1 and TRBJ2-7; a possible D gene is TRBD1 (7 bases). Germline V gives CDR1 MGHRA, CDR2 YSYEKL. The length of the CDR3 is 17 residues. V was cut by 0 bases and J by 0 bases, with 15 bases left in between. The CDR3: CASSQDRGGTVSYEQYF. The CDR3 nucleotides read TGCGCCAGCAGCCAAGATCGGGGCGGGACAGTCTCCTACGAGCAGTACTTC.

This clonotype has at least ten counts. CDR3 nucleotide sequence: TGTGCCAGCAGCCCCCTGGGTCTGGGCTACACCTTC. Translation gives CASSPLGLGYTF. The gene calls are TRBV7-8 and TRBJ1-2, with D uncertain. V lost 5 bases, J lost 8 bases, and 12 bases lay in between. There are 12 residues in the CDR3. Per germline, CDR1 SGHVS and CDR2 FQNEAQ.

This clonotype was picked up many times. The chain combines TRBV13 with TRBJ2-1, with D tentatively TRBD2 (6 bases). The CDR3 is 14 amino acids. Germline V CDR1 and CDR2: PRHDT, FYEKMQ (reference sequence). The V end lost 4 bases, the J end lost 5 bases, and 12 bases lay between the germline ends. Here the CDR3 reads CASSSRDSNNEQFF. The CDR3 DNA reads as TGTGCCAGCAGCTCGCGGGACTCAAACAATGAGCAGTTCTTC.

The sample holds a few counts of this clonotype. Here the CDR3 reads CASSLVQTGLFF. The CDR3 DNA reads as TGTGCCAGCAGTCTAGTACAGACAGGGTTGTTTTTT. The rearrangement links TRBV6-1 to TRBJ1-4; 7 bases fit TRBD1. Per the germline V gene, CDR1 is MNHNS and CDR2 is SASEGT. V shed 5 bases and J 15 bases; nucleotides not matched to a gene: 9. The CDR3 contains 12 residues.

The CDR3 here is CASGSGANVLTF. The CDR3 nucleotides are TGTGCCAGCGGTTCTGGGGCCAACGTCCTGACTTTC. The chain joins TRBV6-1 to TRBJ2-6, with no clear D. V lost 8 bases to trimming and J lost 1 base, with 3 bases between them. CDR1 and CDR2 (germline): MNHNS, SASEGT. CDR3 length equals 12 residues.

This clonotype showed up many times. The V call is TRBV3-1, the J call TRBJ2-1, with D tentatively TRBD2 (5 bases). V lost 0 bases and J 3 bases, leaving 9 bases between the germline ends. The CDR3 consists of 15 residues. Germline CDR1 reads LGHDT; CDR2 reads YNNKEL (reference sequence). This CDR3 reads CASSQEGEYYNEQFF. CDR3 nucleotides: TGTGCCAGCAGCCAAGAGGGAGAGTACTACAATGAGCAGTTCTTC.

CDR3 in DNA: TGTGCCAGCACGCCCCTGTGGTCGGCACCAAACTCCTACAATGAGCAGTTCTTC. This gives the protein CASTPLWSAPNSYNEQFF. The chain uses TRBV28 and TRBJ2-1; no definite D call. The CDR3 is 18 amino acids. Germline CDR1 MDHEN, CDR2 SYDVKM. V was clipped by 7 bases and J by 0 bases, with 22 bases between them.

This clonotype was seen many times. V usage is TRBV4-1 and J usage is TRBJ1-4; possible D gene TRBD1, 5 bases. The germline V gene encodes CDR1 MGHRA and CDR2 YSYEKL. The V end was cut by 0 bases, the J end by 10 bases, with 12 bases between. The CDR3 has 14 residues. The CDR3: CASSQDWDVGKLFF. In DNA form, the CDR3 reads TGCGCCAGCAGCCAAGATTGGGACGTAGGAAAACTGTTTTTT.

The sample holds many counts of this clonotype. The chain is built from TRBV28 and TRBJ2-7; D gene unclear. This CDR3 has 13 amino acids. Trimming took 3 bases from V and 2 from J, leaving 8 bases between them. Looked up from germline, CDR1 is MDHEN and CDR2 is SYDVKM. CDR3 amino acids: CASSFGRTYEQYF. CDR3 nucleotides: TGTGCCAGCAGTTTCGGCCGGACCTACGAGCAGTACTTC. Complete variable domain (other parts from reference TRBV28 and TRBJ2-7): DVKVTQSSRYLVKRTGEKVFLECVQDMDHENMFWYRQDPGLGLRLIYFSYDVKMKEKGDIPEGYSVSREKKERFSLILESASTNQTSMYLCASSFGRTYEQYFGPGTRLTVT.

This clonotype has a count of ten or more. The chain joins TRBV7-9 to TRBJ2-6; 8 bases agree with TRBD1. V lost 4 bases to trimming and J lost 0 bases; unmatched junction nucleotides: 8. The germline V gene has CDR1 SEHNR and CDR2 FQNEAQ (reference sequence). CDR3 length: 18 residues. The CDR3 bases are TGTGCCAGCAGCTCGGGGACAGGCGACCCCTCTGGGGCCAACGTCCTGACTTTC. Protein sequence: CASSSGTGDPSGANVLTF. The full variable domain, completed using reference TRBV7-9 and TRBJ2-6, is DTGVSQNPRHKITKRGQNVTFRCDPISEHNRLYWYRQTLGQGPEFLTYFQNEAQLEKSRLLSDRFSAERPKGSFSTLEIQRTEQGDSAMYLCASSSGTGDPSGANVLTFGAGSRLTVL.

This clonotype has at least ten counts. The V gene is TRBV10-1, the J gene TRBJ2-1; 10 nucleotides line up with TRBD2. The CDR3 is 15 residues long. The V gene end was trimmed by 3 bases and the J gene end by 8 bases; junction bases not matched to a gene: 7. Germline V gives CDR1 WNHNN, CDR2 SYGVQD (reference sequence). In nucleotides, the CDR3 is TGCGCCAGCAGTGATGAGGCTAGCGGGAGCTATGAGCAGTTCTTC. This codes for CASSDEASGSYEQFF.

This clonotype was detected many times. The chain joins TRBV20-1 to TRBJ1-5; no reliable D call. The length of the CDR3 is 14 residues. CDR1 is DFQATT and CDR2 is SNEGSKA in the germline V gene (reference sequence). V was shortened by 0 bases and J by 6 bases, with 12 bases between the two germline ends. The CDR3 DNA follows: TGCAGTGCTAGAGACACGCTTTCCAGTCAGCCCCAGCATTTT. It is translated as CSARDTLSSQPQHF.

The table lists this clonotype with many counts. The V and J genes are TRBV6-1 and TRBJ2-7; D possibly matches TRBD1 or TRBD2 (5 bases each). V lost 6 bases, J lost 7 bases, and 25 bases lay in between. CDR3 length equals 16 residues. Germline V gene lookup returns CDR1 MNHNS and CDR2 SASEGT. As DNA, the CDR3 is TGTGCCAGCAGCCCAGATACCGGGGCCAACTTGCGGGAGCAGTACTTC. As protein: CASSPDTGANLREQYF.

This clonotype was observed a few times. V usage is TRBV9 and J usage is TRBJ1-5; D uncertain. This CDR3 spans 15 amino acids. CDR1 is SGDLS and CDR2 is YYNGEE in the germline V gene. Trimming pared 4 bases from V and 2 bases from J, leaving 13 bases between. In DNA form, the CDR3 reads TGTGCCAGCAGCTTCGGGCCTATCGGCAATCAGCCCCAGCATTTT. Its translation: CASSFGPIGNQPQHF.

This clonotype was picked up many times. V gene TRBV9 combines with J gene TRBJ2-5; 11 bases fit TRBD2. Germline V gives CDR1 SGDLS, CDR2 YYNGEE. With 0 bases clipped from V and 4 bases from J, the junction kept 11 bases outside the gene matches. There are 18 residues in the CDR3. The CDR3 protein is CASSVGLWLAGGGETQYF. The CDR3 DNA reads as TGTGCCAGCAGCGTAGGATTGTGGCTAGCGGGAGGCGGAGAGACCCAGTACTTC.

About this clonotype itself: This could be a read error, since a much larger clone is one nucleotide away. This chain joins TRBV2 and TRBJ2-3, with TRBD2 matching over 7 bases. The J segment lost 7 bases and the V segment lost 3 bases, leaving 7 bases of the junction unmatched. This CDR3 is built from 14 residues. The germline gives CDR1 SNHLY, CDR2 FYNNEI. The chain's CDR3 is CASSDPTSANTQYF. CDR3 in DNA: TGTGCCAGCAGTGACCCCACTAGCGCAAATACGCAGTATTTT.

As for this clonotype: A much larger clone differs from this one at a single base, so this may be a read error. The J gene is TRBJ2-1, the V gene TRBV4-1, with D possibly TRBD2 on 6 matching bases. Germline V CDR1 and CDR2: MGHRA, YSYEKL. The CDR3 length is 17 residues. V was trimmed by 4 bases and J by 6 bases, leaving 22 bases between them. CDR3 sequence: CASSLASVGAPLNEQFF. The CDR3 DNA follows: TGCGCCAGCAGCCTGGCTAGCGTGGGCGCCCCCCTCAATGAGCAGTTCTTC.

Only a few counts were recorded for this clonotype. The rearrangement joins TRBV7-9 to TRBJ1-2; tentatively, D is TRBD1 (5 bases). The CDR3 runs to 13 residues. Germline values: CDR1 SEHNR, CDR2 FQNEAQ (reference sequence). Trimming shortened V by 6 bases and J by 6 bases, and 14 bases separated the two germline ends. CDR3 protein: CASRGDRPHGYTF. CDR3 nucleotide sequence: TGTGCCAGCAGAGGAGACAGACCCCATGGCTACACCTTC.

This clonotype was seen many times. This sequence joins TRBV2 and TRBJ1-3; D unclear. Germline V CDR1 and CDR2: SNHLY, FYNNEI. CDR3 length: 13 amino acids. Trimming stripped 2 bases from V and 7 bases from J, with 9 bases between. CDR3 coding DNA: TGTGCCAGCAGTGAAACGACCGGGAACACCATATATTTT. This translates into CASSETTGNTIYF.

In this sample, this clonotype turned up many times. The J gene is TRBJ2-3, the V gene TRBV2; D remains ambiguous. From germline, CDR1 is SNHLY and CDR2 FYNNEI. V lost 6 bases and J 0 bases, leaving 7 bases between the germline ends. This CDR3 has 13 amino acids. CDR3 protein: CASSGSSTDTQYF. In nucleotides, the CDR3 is TGTGCCAGCAGCGGGTCTAGCACAGATACGCAGTATTTT.